This T cell receptor (beta chain) was captured by sequencing in a study of blood T cell repertoires in COVID-19. The wider study: COVID-19 samples from acute and convalescent phases originated in the United States, Italy and Spain.

Adults between about 18 and 89 years of age took part from about 24 US areas. This clone appeared a few times. CDR3 length equals 16 residues. Germline V gives CDR1 SGHRS, CDR2 YFSETQ. V was pared by 0 bases and J by 0 bases, with 12 bases between. How the authors handled the data: Reference gene primer amplification gave estimated nucleated cell counts. TCRdb's table, derived via immunoSEQ multiplex PCR, lists solely in-frame clones and lacks some. The V and J calls and clone size were taken over from that table, and D and trimming were inferred from the DNA. Of fewer than 200,000 clones listed, roughly 82% were seen once; the top ten hold roughly 5.2%.

The chain is built from TRBV5-1 and TRBJ1-2, with D possibly TRBD1 on 6 matching bases. The sequencing input was PBMCs or T cells enriched from blood (not recorded which). This TCR came from a woman aged 55-69 years with acute COVID-19. CDR3 sequence reads: CASSLVGGEANYGYTF. In nucleotides, the CDR3 is TGCGCCAGCAGCTTGGTAGGGGGAGAAGCTAACTATGGCTACACCTTC.